This T cell receptor beta chain was documented in a study of T cells in Graves' hyperthyroidism and ophthalmopathy. Study overall: Before treatment of any kind, peripheral blood was taken at initial diagnosis. Notes on the study in general: Before onset, ophthalmopathy was predicted by the model a median around 6.5 months earlier. Expanded thyroid clonotypes (above 0.001) were mostly also found in blood.

From 10 ml of fresh peripheral blood, PBMCs were isolated. This clonotype was recorded at least ten times. Antigen specificity is unknown. One end of the junction does not line up with germline, which may come from a read error. Using RNA transcripts as the source, TCR beta CDR3 regions were amplified. In the first-round RT-PCR of the TCR CDR3, the HTBI primer set was used. MiXCR, applied by TCRdb to the multiplex PCR reads, yields one record per CDR3 protein. The sample has 600,000 to 650,000 distinct CDR3 sequences; roughly 20% are singletons. This CDR3 has 13 amino acids. CDR1 MNHNS and CDR2 SASEGT come from the germline V gene.

The sequence was obtained from a man aged 25-40 years with Graves' ophthalmopathy. The chain combines TRBV6-1 with TRBJ1-2, with D maybe TRBD1 (5 bases). The sample taken for sequencing was blood. Here the CDR3 DNA reads TGTGCCAGCAGCGAAGCAGGGTTGCGTGGCTACACCTTC. Amino acids: CASSEAGLRGYTF.